This TCR beta chain was profiled in a study of blood T cell repertoires in COVID-19. Across the study: Samples taken during acute and convalescent COVID-19 were collected in the United States, Italy and Spain. The cDNA or gDNA used as material had been derived from T cells, B-cell-depleted T cells, or PBMCs.

V lost 4 bases, J lost 4 bases, and 5 bases stayed unmatched. Germline V gene data show CDR1 as MNHEY and CDR2 as SVGAGI. This CDR3 region has 14 residues. Per the authors' pipeline: By means of reference gene primer amplification, nucleated cell counts were estimated. Produced via immunoSEQ multiplex PCR; TCRdb's table is partial and in-frame only. The DNA was the basis for D and trimming; V, J and clone size are from that table. The table shows approximately 90,000 clones, with roughly 88% occurring only once. The V call is TRBV6-5, the J call TRBJ1-2, with 8 bases matching TRBD1. The source of this sequence is a man between 60 and 75 years old with acute or convalescent COVID-19. Input material: peripheral blood. Written as DNA, the CDR3 is TGTGCCAGCAGTTCACAGGGGGAGGGCTATGGCTACACCTTC. Its protein is CASSSQGEGYGYTF.